The clone carrying this T cell receptor (beta chain) was observed at least ten times. The antigen is undetermined. Trimming took off 5 bases at V and 4 bases at J, with 18 bases between the two ends. Germline values: CDR1 SGHTA, CDR2 FQGNSA. CDR3 size: 16 residues. The sample belongs to a study of T cell repertoires in cytomegalovirus infection. Study-level information: Signatures in public TCR beta sequences pointed to both CMV infection and matching HLA type. Whole-study results and caveats: HLA-C-restricted CMV-specific TCR beta clonotypes were dominant in the ex vivo response. Using cumulative public TCR beta family frequency, the authors identified those who carried CMV together with the relevant HLA.

TCRdb re-derived calls from the reads in MiXCR, one entry per CDR3 protein. The sample yields about 400,000 distinct CDR3 sequences, roughly 18% seen once. This clonotype was obtained from a human donor in good health (CMV status not recorded). Some clones in this sample may be carry-over from other donors' samples. The sample consisted of PBMCs. The chain has TRBV7-2 and TRBJ2-1; D perhaps matches TRBD2 (5 bases). CDR3 bases: TGTGCCAGCAGCCCCCTGAGCGGAGGTGGGTACAATGAGCAGTTCTTC. Its protein product is CASSPLSGGGYNEQFF. The entire variable domain, with the rest obtained from reference TRBV7-2 and TRBJ2-1, is as follows: GAGVSQSPSNKVTEKGKDVELRCDPISGHTALYWYRQSLGQGLEFLIYFQGNSAPDKSGLPSDRFSAERTGGSVSTLTIQRTQQEDSAVYLCASSPLSGGGYNEQFFGPGTRLTVL.